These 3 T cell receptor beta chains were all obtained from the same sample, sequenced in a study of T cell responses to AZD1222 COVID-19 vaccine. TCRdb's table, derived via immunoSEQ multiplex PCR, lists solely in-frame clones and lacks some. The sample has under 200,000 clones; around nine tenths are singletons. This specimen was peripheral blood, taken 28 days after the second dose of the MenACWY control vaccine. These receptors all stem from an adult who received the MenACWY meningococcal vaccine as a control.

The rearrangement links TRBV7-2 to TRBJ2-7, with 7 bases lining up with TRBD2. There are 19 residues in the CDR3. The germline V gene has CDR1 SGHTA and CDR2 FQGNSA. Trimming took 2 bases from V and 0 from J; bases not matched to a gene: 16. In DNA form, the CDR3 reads TGTGCCAGCAGCTTAAGTTCGGTCGGGGCTAGCGGCAGCTCCTACGAGCAGTACTTC. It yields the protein CASSLSSVGASGSSYEQYF.

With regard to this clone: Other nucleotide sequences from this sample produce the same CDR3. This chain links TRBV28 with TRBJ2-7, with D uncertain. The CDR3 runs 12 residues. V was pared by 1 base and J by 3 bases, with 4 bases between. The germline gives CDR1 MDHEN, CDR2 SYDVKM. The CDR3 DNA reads TGTGCCAGCAGTTTATTCGGCTACGAGCAGTACTTC. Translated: CASSLFGYEQYF.

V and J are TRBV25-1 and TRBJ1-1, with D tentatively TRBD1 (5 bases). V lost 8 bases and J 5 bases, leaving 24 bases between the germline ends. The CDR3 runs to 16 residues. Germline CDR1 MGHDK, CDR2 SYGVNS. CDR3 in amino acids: CASVGKVGGGKTEAFF. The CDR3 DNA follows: TGTGCCAGCGTGGGGAAGGTCGGGGGAGGTAAGACTGAAGCTTTCTTT.